This section outlines one T cell receptor (beta chain) sequence together with its context. As yet, its antigen is unknown. Germline-derived CDR1 and CDR2 are SGHRS and YFSETQ. V lost 2 bases and J 0 bases, leaving 11 bases between the germline ends. There are 15 residues in the CDR3. Repeated repertoire sampling spanned the course of chemoradiotherapy. TCRdb's copy holds only in-frame clones and misses some; the assay was immunoSEQ multiplex PCR. The sample has roughly 1,200 clones, 85% to 90% seen once. This entry is derived from a study of chemoradiotherapy in HPV16-positive cancers. Regarding the study as a whole: During treatment, candidate HPV-specific clones and E7-related motifs expanded in tumor.

The sequenced sample was tumor tissue, obtained from a patient who underwent chemoradiotherapy. This chain uses TRBV5-1 with TRBJ1-2; the D is unclear. The source is a human donor with HPV-associated anogenital cancer. The CDR3 nucleotides are TGCGCCAGCAGCTTCTCACTGCCTACTAACTATGGCTACACCTTC. Translation gives CASSFSLPTNYGYTF.